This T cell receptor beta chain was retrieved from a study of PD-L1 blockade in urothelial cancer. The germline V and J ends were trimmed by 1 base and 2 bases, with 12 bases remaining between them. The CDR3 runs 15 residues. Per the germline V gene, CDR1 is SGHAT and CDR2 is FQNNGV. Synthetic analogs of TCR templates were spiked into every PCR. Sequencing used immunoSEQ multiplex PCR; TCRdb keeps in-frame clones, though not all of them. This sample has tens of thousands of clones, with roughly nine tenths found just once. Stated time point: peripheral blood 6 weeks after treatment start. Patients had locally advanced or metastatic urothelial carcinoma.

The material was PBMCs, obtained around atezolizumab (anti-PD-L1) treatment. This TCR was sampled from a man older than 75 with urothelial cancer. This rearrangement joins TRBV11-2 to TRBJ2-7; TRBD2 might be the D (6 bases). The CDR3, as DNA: TGTGCCAGCAGCTTAGTTACCGGGAGTACCTACGAGCAGTACTTC. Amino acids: CASSLVTGSTYEQYF.